These T cell receptor beta chains were read from a single sample in a study of CD8+CD57+ T cells in acquired aplastic anemia. MiXCR was run by TCRdb on the reads, yielding one entry per CDR3 protein. This table has about 180,000 distinct CDR3 sequences, approximately 45% appearing once. Sequencing was carried out using sorted CD4+, CD8+, or CD8+CD57+ T cells (not recorded which) from PBMCs. The source of these receptors is a human donor in good health. Both conserved end residues are part of each CDR3. Fields, in order: clone size, D gene, J gene, V gene, CDR3 protein, CDR3 DNA. A D gene is named only where the DNA matches it firmly. Size tells how often a clone was seen (once, few, many) or the class of an expanded clone, and some rows leave it out.

clone_size: many; d_call: TRBD2; j_call: TRBJ2-5; v_call: TRBV7-2; cdr3_aa: CASSHGGVAGARETQYF; cdr3_nt: TGTGCCAGCAGCCATGGGGGGGTAGCGGGAGCAAGGGAGACCCAGTACTTC
clone_size: NA; d_call: TRBD1; j_call: TRBJ2-7; v_call: TRBV24-1; cdr3_aa: CATSDTGTGGLEQYF; cdr3_nt: TGTGCCACCAGTGACACCGGGACAGGGGGCCTCGAGCAGTACTTC
clone_size: NA; d_call: NA; j_call: TRBJ1-2; v_call: TRBV11-1; cdr3_aa: CASTPGGGQHFIGYTF; cdr3_nt: TGTGCCAGCACCCCCGGGGGGGGCCAACACTTTATAGGCTACACCTTC
clone_size: NA; d_call: NA; j_call: TRBJ2-1; v_call: TRBV29-1; cdr3_aa: CSVVLLNEQFF; cdr3_nt: TGCAGCGTTGTGCTTTTAAATGAGCAGTTCTTC
clone_size: NA; d_call: NA; j_call: TRBJ2-1; v_call: TRBV4-2; cdr3_aa: CASSQEGPGALNNERFF; cdr3_nt: TGTGCCAGCAGCCAAGAAGGTCCGGGGGCTCTCAACAATGAGCGGTTCTTC
clone_size: NA; d_call: TRBD1; j_call: TRBJ2-1; v_call: TRBV24-1; cdr3_aa: CATSETGSNNEQFF; cdr3_nt: TGTGCCACCAGTGAGACAGGGTCCAACAATGAGCAGTTCTTC
clone_size: NA; d_call: NA; j_call: TRBJ2-7; v_call: TRBV15; cdr3_aa: CATSRDLVGGYEQYF; cdr3_nt: TGTGCCACCAGCAGAGATTTGGTAGGGGGCTACGAGCAGTACTTC
clone_size: NA; d_call: NA; j_call: TRBJ2-1; v_call: TRBV7-9; cdr3_aa: CASSLGLPNEQFF; cdr3_nt: TGTGCCAGCAGCTTGGGACTCCCTAATGAGCAGTTCTTC
clone_size: NA; d_call: NA; j_call: TRBJ1-6; v_call: TRBV15; cdr3_aa: CATSRVQSNSPLHF; cdr3_nt: TGTGCCACCAGCAGAGTACAGTCTAATTCACCCCTCCACTTT
clone_size: many; d_call: TRBD2; j_call: TRBJ2-7; v_call: TRBV5-1; cdr3_aa: CASSQGLAGNPYEQYF; cdr3_nt: TGCGCCAGCAGCCAGGGACTAGCGGGAAACCCCTACGAGCAGTACTTC
clone_size: many; d_call: NA; j_call: TRBJ1-6; v_call: TRBV6-2/TRBV6-3; cdr3_aa: CASSRGFSYSPLHF; cdr3_nt: TGTGCCAGCAGCAGAGGTTTTTCTTATTCACCCCTCCACTTT
clone_size: many; d_call: TRBD1; j_call: TRBJ1-2; v_call: TRBV5-1; cdr3_aa: CASSLGQGNGYTF; cdr3_nt: TGCGCCAGCAGCTTGGGACAGGGAAATGGCTACACCTTC
clone_size: NA; d_call: TRBD1; j_call: TRBJ2-7; v_call: TRBV7-6; cdr3_aa: CASSLDTGGVYEQYF; cdr3_nt: TGTGCCAGCAGCTTAGATACAGGGGGCGTCTACGAGCAGTACTTC
clone_size: NA; d_call: NA; j_call: TRBJ2-5; v_call: TRBV7-2; cdr3_aa: CASSLWGLETQYF; cdr3_nt: TGTGCCAGCAGCCTTTGGGGGTTAGAGACCCAGTACTTC
clone_size: few; d_call: NA; j_call: TRBJ2-2; v_call: TRBV24-1; cdr3_aa: CATSDLGFGRNTGELFF; cdr3_nt: TGTGCCACCAGTGATTTGGGGTTCGGGAGGAACACCGGGGAGCTGTTTTTT
clone_size: many; d_call: NA; j_call: TRBJ2-5; v_call: TRBV7-9; cdr3_aa: CASSRKRTINEETQYF; cdr3_nt: TGTGCCAGCAGCCGAAAAAGGACTATCAACGAGGAGACCCAGTACTTC
clone_size: once; d_call: TRBD2; j_call: TRBJ2-3; v_call: TRBV2; cdr3_aa: CASSQRGEDTQYF; cdr3_nt: TGTGCCAGCAGTCAGCGGGGGGAGGATACGCAGTATTTT
clone_size: NA; d_call: NA; j_call: TRBJ1-2; v_call: TRBV15; cdr3_aa: CATSRDVDYGYTF; cdr3_nt: TGTGCCACCAGCAGAGACGTGGACTATGGCTACACCTTC
clone_size: few; d_call: TRBD1; j_call: TRBJ1-4; v_call: TRBV28; cdr3_aa: CASSSPGQGYEKLFF; cdr3_nt: TGTGCCAGCAGTTCACCGGGACAGGGGTATGAAAAACTGTTTTTT
clone_size: few; d_call: NA; j_call: TRBJ1-4; v_call: TRBV28; cdr3_aa: CASSTMNEKLFF; cdr3_nt: TGTGCCAGCAGTACAATGAATGAAAAACTGTTTTTT
clone_size: NA; d_call: TRBD1; j_call: TRBJ2-2; v_call: TRBV2; cdr3_aa: CASRDRGAGELFF; cdr3_nt: TGTGCCAGCAGGGACAGGGGGGCCGGGGAGCTGTTTTTT
clone_size: NA; d_call: NA; j_call: TRBJ1-3; v_call: TRBV2; cdr3_aa: CASSDDLTLSGNTIYF; cdr3_nt: TGTGCCAGCAGTGACGACCTTACCCTTTCTGGAAACACCATATATTTT
clone_size: NA; d_call: NA; j_call: TRBJ1-6; v_call: TRBV15; cdr3_aa: CATSNRVPNSPLHF; cdr3_nt: TGTGCCACCAGCAACCGGGTTCCGAATTCACCCCTCCACTTT
clone_size: NA; d_call: NA; j_call: TRBJ2-1; v_call: TRBV7-2; cdr3_aa: CASSLVPGTTYNEQFF; cdr3_nt: TGTGCCAGCAGCTTAGTGCCCGGGACGACCTACAATGAGCAGTTCTTC
clone_size: NA; d_call: TRBD1; j_call: TRBJ2-7; v_call: TRBV6-1; cdr3_aa: CASSEEGAFSYEQYF; cdr3_nt: TGTGCCAGCAGTGAAGAGGGGGCGTTCAGCTACGAGCAGTACTTC
clone_size: NA; d_call: TRBD1; j_call: TRBJ1-3; v_call: TRBV12-3/TRBV12-4; cdr3_aa: CASSEGQGPGNTIYF; cdr3_nt: TGTGCCAGCAGCGAGGGACAGGGACCTGGAAACACCATATATTTT
clone_size: NA; d_call: NA; j_call: TRBJ1-3; v_call: TRBV29-1; cdr3_aa: CSHSQGSGNTIYF; cdr3_nt: TGCAGTCACTCACAGGGTTCTGGAAACACCATATATTTT
clone_size: many; d_call: NA; j_call: TRBJ1-5; v_call: TRBV14; cdr3_aa: CASSHLPSAEYQPQHF; cdr3_nt: TGTGCCAGCAGCCATCTTCCCTCGGCAGAATATCAGCCCCAGCATTTT
clone_size: NA; d_call: TRBD2; j_call: TRBJ2-7; v_call: TRBV12-3/TRBV12-4; cdr3_aa: CASSPREGEQYF; cdr3_nt: TGTGCCAGCAGTCCCAGGGAGGGCGAGCAGTACTTC
clone_size: once; d_call: NA; j_call: TRBJ2-7; v_call: TRBV7-3; cdr3_aa: CASSLMAGVSYEQYF; cdr3_nt: TGTGCCAGCAGCTTGATGGCAGGGGTCTCCTACGAGCAGTACTTC
clone_size: NA; d_call: NA; j_call: TRBJ1-1; v_call: TRBV10-3; cdr3_aa: CAIRGALPEAFF; cdr3_nt: TGTGCCATCCGCGGGGCACTGCCTGAAGCTTTCTTT
clone_size: many; d_call: NA; j_call: TRBJ1-1; v_call: TRBV5-1; cdr3_aa: CASSLDQTEAMNTEAFF; cdr3_nt: TGCGCCAGCAGCTTGGACCAGACAGAGGCGATGAACACTGAAGCTTTCTTT
clone_size: once; d_call: TRBD1; j_call: TRBJ1-2; v_call: TRBV29-1; cdr3_aa: CSVAKGTGGSNYGYTF; cdr3_nt: TGCAGCGTTGCAAAAGGGACAGGGGGTTCTAACTATGGCTACACCTTC
clone_size: NA; d_call: NA; j_call: TRBJ2-1; v_call: TRBV7-3; cdr3_aa: CASSSQIDNEQFF; cdr3_nt: TGTGCCAGCAGCTCACAGATTGACAATGAGCAGTTCTTC
clone_size: NA; d_call: NA; j_call: TRBJ2-7; v_call: TRBV2; cdr3_aa: CASIAGSRSYEQYF; cdr3_nt: TGTGCCAGCATAGCAGGGAGCCGCTCCTACGAGCAGTACTTC
clone_size: NA; d_call: NA; j_call: TRBJ2-1; v_call: TRBV19; cdr3_aa: CASSPHSGGEQFF; cdr3_nt: TGTGCCAGTAGTCCCCATTCCGGGGGTGAGCAGTTCTTC